A selection of T cell receptor beta chains follows, all from one sample in a study of T cell repertoires in cytomegalovirus infection. TCRdb fed the reads into MiXCR, producing one record per CDR3 protein. The repertoire holds roughly 920,000 distinct CDR3 sequences, 31% seen once, with roughly 13% in the top ten. These receptors lack a known antigen. This specimen was cultured CD8+ T cells from PBMCs, taken from culture after CMV antigen stimulation. The receptors here all came from a human donor in good health (CMV status not recorded). Some clones in this sample may be carry-over from other donors' samples. Each CDR3 is given with its conserved first and last residue. Each record gives: J gene, clone size, D gene, V gene, CDR3 protein, CDR3 DNA. D genes are given only for firm matches. Part of the rows lack a size; the others show once, few, many or a class for expanded clones.

TRBJ1-1,.,.,TRBV5-4,CASVRTGSTEAFF,TGTGCCAGTGTGAGAACAGGGAGCACTGAAGCTTTCTTT
TRBJ2-5,.,.,TRBV12-3/TRBV12-4,CASSMGIRGVNF,TGTGCCAGCAGTATGGGGATCCGGGGAGTAAACTTC
TRBJ1-1,.,TRBD1,TRBV7-6,CASSWPNTGEGGYTEAFF,TGTGCCAGCAGCTGGCCTAACACAGGGGAAGGTGGGTACACTGAAGCTTTCTTT
TRBJ2-7,.,TRBD1,TRBV6-1,CASSEAEPTGSWAYEQYF,TGTGCCAGCAGTGAAGCCGAACCGACAGGGTCATGGGCCTACGAGCAGTACTTC
TRBJ2-5,.,.,TRBV27,CASSLLAFSETQYF,TGTGCCAGCAGTTTATTGGCCTTCTCGGAGACCCAGTACTTC
TRBJ1-2,.,.,TRBV6-1,CASSEWRGNYGYTF,TGTGCCAGCAGTGAATGGAGGGGGAACTATGGCTACACCTTC
TRBJ1-2,.,.,TRBV4-3,CASSPSEGVDYGYTF,TGCGCCAGCAGCCCCAGTGAGGGGGTGGACTATGGCTACACCTTC
TRBJ2-1,.,TRBD2,TRBV20-1,CSARGTSGDSYNEQFF,TGCAGTGCTAGGGGGACTAGCGGAGACTCCTACAATGAGCAGTTCTTC
TRBJ1-1,few,.,TRBV12-3/TRBV12-4,CASSQISNTEAFF,TGTGCCAGCAGTCAAATCTCGAACACTGAAGCTTTCTTT
TRBJ1-5,.,.,TRBV7-2,CAGSLGGNQPQHF,TGTGCCGGCAGCTTAGGCGGCAATCAGCCCCAGCATTTT
TRBJ2-3,.,TRBD2,TRBV7-6,CASSLYSGGAGDTQYF,TGTGCCAGCAGCCTTTATAGCGGGGGGGCCGGAGATACGCAGTATTTT
TRBJ2-1,.,TRBD1,TRBV9,CASSVAGRGQDEQFF,TGTGCCAGCAGCGTAGCGGGCAGGGGACAGGATGAGCAGTTCTTC
TRBJ1-4,many,.,TRBV7-8,CASRKGRGGRDEKLFF,TGTGCCAGCAGAAAAGGTCGTGGCGGTCGGGATGAAAAACTGTTTTTT
TRBJ2-5,.,TRBD2,TRBV18,CASSPWEGQREETQYF,TGTGCCAGCTCACCATGGGAGGGGCAAAGAGAAGAGACCCAGTACTTC
TRBJ2-1,few,.,TRBV4-1,CASSQDSRPPNYNEQFF,TGCGCCAGCAGCCAAGATAGTCGACCCCCCAACTACAATGAGCAGTTCTTC
TRBJ1-1,many,.,TRBV7-9,CASWEGLNTEAFF,TGTGCCAGCTGGGAGGGTTTGAACACTGAAGCTTTCTTT
TRBJ1-5,few,.,TRBV7-8,CASSEDRFSNQPQHF,TGTGCCAGCAGCGAAGACAGATTTAGCAATCAGCCCCAGCATTTT
TRBJ2-7,many,.,TRBV7-2,CASSYRGRDVDEQYF,TGTGCCAGCAGCTACAGGGGGAGGGATGTCGACGAGCAGTACTTC
TRBJ2-3,few,.,TRBV7-2,CASSIKDTQYF,TGTGCCAGCAGCATTAAGGATACGCAGTATTTT
TRBJ1-2,.,TRBD1,TRBV7-9,CASSWPGTDYGYTF,TGTGCCAGCAGCTGGCCCGGGACAGACTATGGCTACACCTTC
TRBJ2-1,.,.,TRBV7-4,CASIGGGSYNEQFF,TGTGCCAGCATTGGAGGAGGGTCTTACAATGAGCAGTTCTTC
TRBJ2-7,many,TRBD1,TRBV7-7,CASSQAGTGQHEQYF,TGTGCTAGCAGCCAGGCCGGGACAGGGCAACACGAGCAGTACTTC
TRBJ2-1,.,.,TRBV25-1,CASSDRNNEQFF,TGTGCCAGCAGTGACCGTAACAATGAGCAGTTCTTC
TRBJ2-6,.,TRBD2,TRBV7-8,CASSFPGGGTGANVLTF,TGTGCCAGCAGCTTCCCTGGGGGGGGGACTGGGGCCAACGTCCTGACTTTC
TRBJ2-1,.,.,TRBV4-2,CASEGTGRFYNEQFF,TGTGCCTCCGAAGGTACGGGGAGGTTCTACAATGAGCAGTTCTTC
TRBJ2-2,few,.,TRBV4-1,CASSTRGIALDTGELFF,TGCGCCAGCAGCACCCGAGGGATTGCGCTGGACACCGGGGAGCTGTTTTTT
TRBJ1-5,many,.,TRBV27,CASSLRQASQPQHF,TGTGCCAGCAGTTTACGACAGGCGAGTCAGCCCCAGCATTTT
TRBJ2-6,few,.,TRBV6-5,CASSYSLGGRTNVLTF,TGTGCCAGCAGTTACTCTTTGGGGGGTAGGACCAACGTCCTGACTTTC
TRBJ2-1,few,TRBD1,TRBV4-1,CASSQDQGTGGLYEQFF,TGCGCCAGCAGCCAAGATCAGGGGACAGGGGGCTTATATGAGCAGTTCTTC
TRBJ1-2,few,.,TRBV7-9,CAGHPDIYGYTF,TGTGCCGGCCATCCGGACATCTATGGCTACACCTTC
TRBJ2-1,.,.,TRBV2,CASKDSGGQTSPPRNEQFF,TGTGCCAGCAAGGATTCAGGGGGTCAGACTAGTCCTCCAAGGAATGAGCAGTTCTTC
TRBJ1-1,.,.,TRBV29-1,CSVEETANTEAFF,TGCAGCGTTGAAGAGACGGCGAACACTGAAGCTTTCTTT
TRBJ2-1,.,TRBD2,TRBV27,CASTLAGANYNEQFF,TGTGCCAGCACACTAGCGGGGGCCAACTACAATGAGCAGTTCTTC
TRBJ2-1,.,TRBD2,TRBV3-1,CASRAGTSGVNEQFF,TGTGCCAGCAGGGCCGGGACTAGCGGGGTCAATGAGCAGTTCTTC
TRBJ2-2,.,.,TRBV19,CASTSWDDGTGELFF,TGTGCCAGTACTTCCTGGGACGACGGCACCGGGGAGCTGTTTTTT
TRBJ1-1,.,.,TRBV7-9,CASSLVTVTNTEAFF,TGTGCCAGCAGCTTAGTTACGGTAACTAACACTGAAGCTTTCTTT
TRBJ1-1,few,.,TRBV6-1,CASSEARHPGTEAFF,TGTGCCAGCAGTGAAGCGCGCCACCCGGGGACTGAAGCTTTCTTT
TRBJ2-4,.,.,TRBV28,CASSFRQLAKNIQYF,TGTGCCAGCAGTTTCCGACAGCTAGCCAAAAACATTCAGTACTTC
TRBJ1-2,.,.,TRBV5-4,CASSTYRGENYGYTF,TGTGCCAGCAGTACCTATCGGGGGGAAAACTATGGCTACACCTTC
TRBJ1-1,.,.,TRBV20-1,CSAPKRSYQGEAFF,TGCAGTGCTCCGAAGAGGTCTTACCAGGGGGAAGCTTTCTTT
TRBJ2-5,few,.,TRBV4-1,CASSQPGRETQYF,TGCGCCAGCAGCCAACCGGGAAGGGAGACCCAGTACTTC
TRBJ2-1,few,TRBD1,TRBV7-3,CASSLGQGAPIYEQFF,TGTGCCAGCAGCTTGGGACAGGGGGCCCCTATTTATGAGCAGTTCTTC
TRBJ2-7,few,TRBD2,TRBV7-6,CASSSAPGGVSYEQYF,TGTGCCAGCAGCTCCGCACCCGGGGGGGTATCCTACGAGCAGTACTTC
TRBJ1-2,many,TRBD1,TRBV7-8,CASSFFRGGDDLYGYTF,TGTGCCAGCAGCTTCTTCAGAGGGGGCGACGACCTCTATGGCTACACCTTC
TRBJ2-7,few,.,TRBV6-5,CASSYSAGRHEQYF,TGTGCCAGCAGTTACTCGGCAGGGAGGCACGAGCAGTACTTC
TRBJ2-2,.,.,TRBV11-3,CASSLGGHRELFF,TGTGCCAGCAGCTTAGGAGGGCACCGGGAGCTGTTTTTT
TRBJ1-2,once,TRBD1,TRBV4-3,CASSQGFSGRQGDYGYTF,TGCGCCAGCAGCCAAGGGTTTAGTGGGCGGCAGGGGGACTATGGCTACACCTTC
TRBJ1-1,.,TRBD1,TRBV7-8,CASSSHRTGALCTEAFF,TGTGCCAGCAGCTCCCACCGGACAGGGGCTTTGTGCACTGAAGCTTTCTTT
TRBJ1-4,.,.,TRBV7-9,CASSFLRQGGEDLTNEKLFF,TGTGCCAGCAGCTTCCTAAGGCAAGGGGGGGAGGACCTCACAAATGAAAAACTGTTTTTT
TRBJ2-2,many,TRBD1,TRBV6-1,CASRDRLNTGELFF,TGTGCCAGCCGGGACAGGCTGAACACCGGGGAGCTGTTTTTT
TRBJ1-5,.,.,TRBV15,CATSRDRGGRVQPQHF,TGTGCCACCAGCAGAGATCGCGGAGGGAGGGTTCAGCCCCAGCATTTT
TRBJ1-6,few,.,TRBV4-3,CASSQGFSRNSPLHF,TGCGCCAGCAGCCAAGGTTTTAGCCGTAATTCACCCCTCCACTTT
TRBJ1-6,many,TRBD1,TRBV7-6,CASSQWTGEGNSPLHF,TGTGCCAGCAGCCAATGGACAGGGGAAGGAAATTCACCCCTCCACTTT
TRBJ2-5,few,TRBD1,TRBV20-1,CSARDRDSLATQYF,TGCAGTGCTAGAGACCGGGACAGTCTTGCTACCCAGTACTTC
TRBJ2-2,.,.,TRBV27,CASSLWAPEDTGELFF,TGTGCCAGCAGTTTATGGGCACCGGAGGACACCGGGGAGCTGTTTTTT